This TCR beta chain was found in a study of blood T cell repertoires in COVID-19. Repertoires were generated with immunoSEQ multiplex PCR, while TCRdb's copy carries only in-frame clones and drops some. The sample has roughly 80,000 clones, 80% seen once. The source of this sequence is a man between 60 and 70 years old with active or convalescent COVID-19. Sequencing was done on a sample of peripheral blood.

CDR3 loop: CASSPILDITYGYTF. DNA for the CDR3: TGTGCCAGTAGCCCCATTTTGGACATTACCTATGGCTACACCTTC. V usage is TRBV19 and J usage is TRBJ1-2, with a possible D match to TRBD1 (5 bases). Germline V gene lookup returns CDR1 LNHDA and CDR2 SQIVND (reference sequence). The CDR3 sequence is 15 residues long. V lost 6 bases and J 4 bases, leaving 18 bases between the germline ends.